This T cell receptor (beta chain) was retrieved from a study of cytomegalovirus exposure and HLA in healthy donors. Healthy bone marrow donors formed the donor group. Both 60 Vbeta primers and 13 Jbeta primers went into the PCR. Sequencing used immunoSEQ multiplex PCR; TCRdb keeps in-frame clones, though not all of them. The table includes 180,000 or so clones, roughly three quarters detected once. The specimen sequenced was PBMCs. The TCR comes from a woman aged 45-65 years in good health and CMV-seronegative.

The CDR3 loop is CASSIGTGVKSGELFF. The CDR3 bases are TGTGCCAGTAGTATCGGGACAGGGGTTAAATCCGGGGAGCTGTTTTTT. The chain joins TRBV19 to TRBJ2-2, with 10 bases that match TRBD1. The CDR3 consists of 16 residues. Germline CDR1 reads LNHDA; CDR2 reads SQIVND (reference sequence). The V segment lost 3 bases and the J segment 6 bases; nucleotides outside the gene matches: 7.